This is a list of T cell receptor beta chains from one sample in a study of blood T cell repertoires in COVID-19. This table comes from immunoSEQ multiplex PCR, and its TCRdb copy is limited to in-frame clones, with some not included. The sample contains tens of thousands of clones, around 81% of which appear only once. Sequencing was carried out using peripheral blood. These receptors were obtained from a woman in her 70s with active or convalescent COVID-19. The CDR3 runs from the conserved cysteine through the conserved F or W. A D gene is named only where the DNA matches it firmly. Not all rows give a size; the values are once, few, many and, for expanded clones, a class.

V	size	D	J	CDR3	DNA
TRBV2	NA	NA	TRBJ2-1	CASRNRASSYNEQFF	TGTGCCAGCAGAAACAGGGCCAGCTCCTACAATGAGCAGTTCTTC
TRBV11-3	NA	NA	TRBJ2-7	CASSLEGSYEQYF	TGTGCCAGCAGCTTAGAGGGCAGCTACGAGCAGTACTTC
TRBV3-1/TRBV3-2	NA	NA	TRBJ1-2	CASSQGPTGVRGYTF	TGTGCCAGCAGCCAAGGACCAACGGGTGTTAGGGGCTACACCTTC
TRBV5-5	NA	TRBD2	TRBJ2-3	CASSLGGGTADTQYF	TGTGCCAGCAGCTTGGGCGGGGGGACCGCAGATACGCAGTATTTT
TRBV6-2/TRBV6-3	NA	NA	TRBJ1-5	CASSLINSNQPQHF	TGTGCCAGCAGCCTAATTAATAGCAATCAGCCCCAGCATTTT
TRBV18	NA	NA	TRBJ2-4	CASSIIQGWENIQYF	TGTGCCAGCTCAATAATTCAGGGATGGGAAAACATTCAGTACTTC
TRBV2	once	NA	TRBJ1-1	CASSAAGETEAFF	TGTGCCAGCAGTGCGGCAGGGGAGACTGAAGCTTTCTTT
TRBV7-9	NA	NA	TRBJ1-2	CASSGPMPRGGFHYGYTF	TGTGCCAGCAGCGGACCTATGCCTAGAGGGGGTTTTCACTATGGCTACACCTTC
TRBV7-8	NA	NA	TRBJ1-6	CASSFSLSGDSPLHF	TGTGCCAGCAGCTTCTCTTTATCAGGGGATTCACCCCTCCACTTT
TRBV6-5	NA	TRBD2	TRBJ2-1	CASSPGGGSGNEQFF	TGTGCCAGCAGTCCCGGGGGGGGGTCTGGGAATGAGCAGTTCTTC
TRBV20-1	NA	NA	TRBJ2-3	CSAQGGTQYF	TGCAGTGCCCAGGGGGGTACGCAGTATTTT
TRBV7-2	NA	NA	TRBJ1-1	CASRAGRGAKDTEAFF	TGTGCCAGCAGGGCCGGTCGGGGGGCAAAGGACACTGAAGCTTTCTTT
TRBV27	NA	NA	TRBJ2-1	CASSLGLGGQVGYNEQFF	TGTGCCAGCAGTTTGGGGCTCGGGGGGCAAGTAGGCTACAATGAGCAGTTCTTC
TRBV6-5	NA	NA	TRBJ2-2	CASNRDSRTGELFF	TGTGCCAGTAACCGGGACTCCCGCACCGGGGAGCTGTTTTTT
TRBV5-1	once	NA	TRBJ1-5	CASSMGGDFQPQHF	TGCGCCAGCAGCATGGGCGGGGATTTTCAGCCCCAGCATTTT
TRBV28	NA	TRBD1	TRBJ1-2	CASSTPGQGAFTF	TGTGCCAGCAGTACTCCGGGACAGGGGGCCTTCACCTTC
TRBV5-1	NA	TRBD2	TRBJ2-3	CASSSLLAGATDTQYF	TGCGCCAGCAGCTCCCTGTTAGCGGGGGCCACAGATACGCAGTATTTT
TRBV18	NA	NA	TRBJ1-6	CASSPLDYTGGSPLHF	TGTGCCAGCTCACCACTAGATTACACTGGAGGCTCACCCCTCCACTTT
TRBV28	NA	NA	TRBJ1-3	CASSPGEGHTIYF	TGTGCCAGCAGTCCCGGGGAGGGACACACCATATATTTT
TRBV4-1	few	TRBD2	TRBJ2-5	CASSQTGLAAATGDQETQYF	TGCGCCAGCAGCCAAACAGGACTAGCGGCCGCTACAGGAGACCAAGAGACCCAGTACTTC
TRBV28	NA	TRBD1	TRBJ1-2	CASSFFSGQGGGYTF	TGTGCCAGCAGTTTTTTCTCGGGACAGGGTGGCGGCTACACCTTC
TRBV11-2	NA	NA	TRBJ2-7	CASSLDLGPGGYF	TGTGCCAGCAGCTTAGATTTAGGACCCGGGGGGTACTTC
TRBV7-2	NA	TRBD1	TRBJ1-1	CASSLAVGTGVGIAFF	TGTGCCAGCAGCTTAGCGGTCGGGACAGGGGTTGGTATAGCTTTCTTT
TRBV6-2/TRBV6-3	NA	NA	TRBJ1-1	CASSLTGRVEAFF	TGTGCCAGCAGTCTGACCGGGAGAGTCGAGGCTTTCTTT
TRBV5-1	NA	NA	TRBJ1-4	CASSLASANEKLFF	TGCGCCAGCAGCTTGGCATCGGCTAATGAAAAACTGTTTTTT
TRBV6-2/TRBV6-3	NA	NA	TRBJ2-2	CASSYPQGWSGELFF	TGTGCCAGCAGTTACCCCCAGGGATGGTCCGGGGAGCTGTTTTTT
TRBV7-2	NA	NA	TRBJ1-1	CASSSGGAVARGTEAFF	TGTGCCAGCAGCTCTGGGGGGGCCGTGGCGAGGGGCACTGAAGCTTTCTTT
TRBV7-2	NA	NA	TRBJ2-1	CASSSRAGRYNEQFF	TGTGCCAGCAGCTCCCGGGCGGGGCGATACAATGAGCAGTTCTTC
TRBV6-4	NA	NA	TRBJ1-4	CASSERAGDNEKLFF	TGTGCCAGCAGTGAGAGGGCAGGAGATAATGAAAAACTGTTTTTT
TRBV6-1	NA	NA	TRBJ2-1	CASSEAGGLGREYNEQFF	TGTGCCAGCAGTGAAGCGGGAGGTTTAGGAAGGGAGTACAATGAGCAGTTCTTC
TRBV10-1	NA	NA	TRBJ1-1	CASSQEGVTEAFF	TGCGCCAGCAGCCAAGAGGGGGTCACTGAAGCTTTCTTT
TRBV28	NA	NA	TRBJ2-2	CASRAPPRELAGELFF	TGTGCCAGCAGAGCACCTCCCAGGGAACTGGCCGGGGAGCTGTTTTTT
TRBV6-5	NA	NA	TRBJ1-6	CASRPRQLSPLHF	TGTGCCAGCAGACCACGACAGCTTTCACCCCTCCACTTT
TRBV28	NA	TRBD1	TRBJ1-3	CASSGDSRVPGNTIYF	TGTGCCAGCAGTGGGGACAGTCGAGTACCGGGAAACACCATATATTTT
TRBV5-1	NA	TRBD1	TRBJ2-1	CASSLASGTGFGDEQFF	TGCGCCAGCAGCTTGGCTTCCGGGACAGGGTTTGGGGATGAGCAGTTCTTC
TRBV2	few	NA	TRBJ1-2	CASTRQGVQGYTF	TGTGCCAGCACTCGGCAGGGTGTTCAAGGCTACACCTTC
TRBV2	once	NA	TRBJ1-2	CASSDTGNYGYTF	TGTGCCAGCAGTGACACAGGGAACTATGGCTACACCTTC
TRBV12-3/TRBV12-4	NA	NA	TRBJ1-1	CASSYPRNTEAFF	TGTGCCAGCAGTTATCCGAGGAACACTGAAGCTTTCTTT
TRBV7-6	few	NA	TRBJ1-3	CAVTLQGAGNTIYF	TGTGCTGTCACACTTCAGGGTGCTGGAAACACCATATATTTT
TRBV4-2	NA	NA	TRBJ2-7	CASSPFIGGAYEQYF	TGTGCCAGCAGCCCATTTATCGGGGGAGCCTACGAGCAGTACTTC
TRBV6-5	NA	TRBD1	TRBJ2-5	CASSRDRDRVSQYF	TGTGCCAGCAGCCGCGACAGGGATAGAGTATCCCAGTACTTC
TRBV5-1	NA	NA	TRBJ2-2	CASSLVYLRTTGELFF	TGCGCCAGCAGCTTGGTATATCTAAGAACCACCGGGGAGCTGTTTTTT
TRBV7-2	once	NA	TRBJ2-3	CASSLVGATSTDTQYF	TGTGCCAGCAGCTTAGTGGGGGCCACTAGCACAGATACGCAGTATTTT
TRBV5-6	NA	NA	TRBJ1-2	CASSQWRGSLLNYGYTF	TGTGCCAGCAGCCAATGGCGGGGGTCCCTGCTTAACTATGGCTACACCTTC
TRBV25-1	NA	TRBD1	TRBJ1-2	CASSDPRTGGAYGYTF	TGTGCCAGCAGTGACCCTCGGACAGGGGGAGCCTATGGCTACACCTTC
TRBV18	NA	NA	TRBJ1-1	CASSPGVNTEAFF	TGTGCCAGCTCACCCGGGGTGAACACTGAAGCTTTCTTT
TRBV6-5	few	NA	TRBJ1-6	CASSPQGRNSPLHF	TGTGCCAGCAGTCCACAGGGTAGGAATTCACCCCTCCACTTT
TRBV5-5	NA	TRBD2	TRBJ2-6	CASSLAWSGGISGANVLTF	TGTGCCAGCAGCTTGGCGTGGAGCGGGGGCATCTCTGGGGCCAACGTCCTGACTTTC
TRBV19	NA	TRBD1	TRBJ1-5	CASSITGGGNQPQHF	TGTGCCAGTAGTATCACAGGGGGGGGCAATCAGCCCCAGCATTTT
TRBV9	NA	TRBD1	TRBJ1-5	CASSVGQGDQPQHF	TGTGCCAGCAGCGTAGGACAGGGAGATCAGCCCCAGCATTTT
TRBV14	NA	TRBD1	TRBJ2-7	CASSRRDRPYEQYF	TGTGCCAGCAGCCGGAGGGACAGGCCGTACGAGCAGTACTTC
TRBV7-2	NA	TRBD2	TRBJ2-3	CASSSSRGGRTDTQYF	TGTGCCAGCAGCTCCTCGCGGGGGGGCCGGACAGATACGCAGTATTTT
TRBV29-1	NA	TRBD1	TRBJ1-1	CSASGQQGTEAFF	TGCAGCGCTTCGGGACAGCAAGGGACTGAAGCTTTCTTT
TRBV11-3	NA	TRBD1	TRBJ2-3	CASSLGTGGSTDTQYF	TGTGCCAGCAGCCTAGGGACAGGGGGAAGCACAGATACGCAGTATTTT
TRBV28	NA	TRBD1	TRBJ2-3	CASSPNPGTGGTDTQYF	TGTGCCAGCAGTCCGAACCCCGGGACAGGGGGCACAGATACGCAGTATTTT
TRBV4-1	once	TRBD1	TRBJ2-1	CASSQTHGTGTSENEQFF	TGCGCCAGCAGCCAGACCCACGGGACAGGGACATCCGAGAATGAGCAGTTCTTC
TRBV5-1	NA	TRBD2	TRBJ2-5	CASSETSGGRSTAQYF	TGCGCCAGCAGCGAGACTAGCGGGGGGAGGAGTACGGCCCAGTACTTC
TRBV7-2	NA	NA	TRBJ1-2	CASSLGGIGYTF	TGTGCCAGCAGCTTAGGAGGGATTGGCTACACCTTC
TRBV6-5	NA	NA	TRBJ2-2	CALNRRPNTGELFF	TGTGCGCTGAACAGAAGACCGAACACCGGGGAGCTGTTTTTT
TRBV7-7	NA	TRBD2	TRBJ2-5	CASSLGEGSVETQYF	TGTGCTAGCAGCTTAGGGGAGGGGAGCGTGGAGACCCAGTACTTC